This is a list of T cell receptor beta chains from one sample in a study of T cells after yellow fever vaccination. TCRdb redid the calling of the 5' RACE reads with MiXCR, one entry per CDR3 protein. The sample has about 580,000 distinct CDR3 sequences, around 17% seen once; the top ten hold around 16%. The input for sequencing was PBMCs, taken around 5 days after the first yellow fever vaccination. Source of these receptors: a man between 18 and 29 years old who received the YFV17D yellow fever vaccine. The CDR3 runs from the conserved cysteine through the conserved F or W. D genes are given only for firm matches. Only some rows state a clone size, as once, few, many or a class for expanded clones.

J gene,D gene,clone size,V gene,CDR3 DNA,CDR3 protein
TRBJ2-5,-,-,TRBV5-1,TGCGCCAGCAGCTTGGATGGGCGGTTGGGGACCCAGTACTTC,CASSLDGRLGTQYF
TRBJ2-3,TRBD2,-,TRBV5-1,TGCGCCAGCAGCGCGCTAGCGGGGGGGAATCAAGATACGCAGTATTTT,CASSALAGGNQDTQYF
TRBJ2-3,TRBD1,-,TRBV10-2,TGCGCCAGCCTCGATGGACAGGGGTCTACAGATACGCAGTATTTT,CASLDGQGSTDTQYF
TRBJ1-5,-,few,TRBV4-1,TGCGCCAGCAGCCCGGGCGGCGATAGCAATCAGCCCCAGCATTTT,CASSPGGDSNQPQHF
TRBJ1-1,-,few,TRBV3-1,TGTGCCAGCAGCCAGAATCCTGGCACTGAAGCTTTCTTT,CASSQNPGTEAFF
TRBJ2-1,TRBD1,few,TRBV30,TGTGCCTGGTGCCGGGGGACAGGGATCAATGAGCAGTTCTTC,CAWCRGTGINEQFF
TRBJ2-5,TRBD1,few,TRBV11-1,TGTGCCAGCAGCCCGGGACAGCCGGTCCGAGGGGGCCAAGAGACCCAGTACTTC,CASSPGQPVRGGQETQYF
TRBJ2-3,-,few,TRBV18,TGTGCCAGCTCACCAGTCTATCCAGCGGATACCTTCACAGATACGCAGTATTTT,CASSPVYPADTFTDTQYF
TRBJ2-3,TRBD2,few,TRBV20-1,TGCAGTGCTAGAGATCAGCGGGGGGAGAAAGATACGCAGTATTTT,CSARDQRGEKDTQYF
TRBJ1-4,-,-,TRBV7-9,TGTGCCAGCAGCAAAAGCAGTGAAAAACTGTTTTTT,CASSKSSEKLFF
TRBJ2-7,-,-,TRBV5-6,TGTGCCAGCAGCTTGTTTCCGGGGAATTACTACGAGCAGTACTTC,CASSLFPGNYYEQYF
TRBJ2-1,TRBD2,-,TRBV4-3,TGCGCCAGCAGCCAAGATCCGAGGCTGGCGGGGGGGGGAGGTGAGCAGTTCTTC,CASSQDPRLAGGGGEQFF
TRBJ2-7,-,-,TRBV20-1,TGCAGTGCCCAAGCAGGGGCGGGGTCCTACGAGCAGTACTTC,CSAQAGAGSYEQYF
TRBJ2-2,TRBD1,few,TRBV12-3/TRBV12-4,TGTGCCAGCAGAAAGGGACTGGACAGGGTCAACACCGGGGAGCTGTTTTTT,CASRKGLDRVNTGELFF
TRBJ2-2,TRBD1,once,TRBV19,TGTGCCAGTAGGGGGACAGTCGCGAACACCGGGGAGCTGTTTTTT,CASRGTVANTGELFF
TRBJ1-4,TRBD1,-,TRBV9,TGTGCCAGCAGCGTAGAGGGGACAGGGGGCAGGGAAAAACTGTTTTTT,CASSVEGTGGREKLFF
TRBJ2-7,-,few,TRBV20-1,TGCAGTGCTACGGGGGGCGCAAGTTCCTACGAGCAGTACTTC,CSATGGASSYEQYF
TRBJ2-3,-,few,TRBV7-2,TGTGCCAGCAGCTTAGATCGGGTGGTAGATACGCAGTATTTT,CASSLDRVVDTQYF
TRBJ2-7,-,-,TRBV28,TGTGCCAGCAGTTTCCGGGCCAGTGGGACGCAGTACTTC,CASSFRASGTQYF
TRBJ1-2,TRBD1,few,TRBV12-3/TRBV12-4,TGTGCCAGCAGTCCAAGAACAGGGGTTGGTGGCTACACCTTC,CASSPRTGVGGYTF
TRBJ2-3,TRBD2,few,TRBV28,TGTGCCAGTTTTCGGGGGGGAGAGACAGATACGCAGTATTTT,CASFRGGETDTQYF
TRBJ1-5,-,few,TRBV10-3,TGTGCCATCAAGACAGCTACGGGGCATCAGCCCCAGCATTTT,CAIKTATGHQPQHF
TRBJ2-5,-,many,TRBV10-3,TGTGCCAGCAGAAGTACGGACAGACAAGAGACCCAGTACTTC,CASRSTDRQETQYF
TRBJ1-3,TRBD1,many,TRBV7-2,TGTGCCAGCAGCTTAGCCGGGACAGGCTCTGGAAACACCATATATTTT,CASSLAGTGSGNTIYF
TRBJ2-5,-,few,TRBV4-2,TGTGCCAGCAGCCAAGGGAGCAGGAGCGCGGGGTCTGGGGAGACCCAGTACTTC,CASSQGSRSAGSGETQYF
TRBJ2-5,-,-,TRBV20-1,TGCAGTGCTAGAGAAGAACTGGGGGGAGAGACCCAGTACTTC,CSAREELGGETQYF
TRBJ1-2,-,once,TRBV5-6,TGTGCCAGCACTTCCGAGGGGGGAATGGACTATGGCTACACCTTC,CASTSEGGMDYGYTF
TRBJ1-3,TRBD1,-,TRBV23-1,TGCGCCAGCTCTTCCTGGGACAGCAGAAACACCATATATTTT,CASSSWDSRNTIYF
TRBJ2-1,TRBD2,few,TRBV7-9,TGTGCCAGCAGCCTCGACGGGGGGGTATGGGACAATGAGCAGTTCTTC,CASSLDGGVWDNEQFF
TRBJ1-5,-,-,TRBV30,TGTGCCTGGAGCCCAGGACAGATCAGCAATCAGCCCCAGCATTTT,CAWSPGQISNQPQHF
TRBJ2-7,TRBD1,few,TRBV12-3/TRBV12-4,TGTGCCAGCAGTACGCATGGACAGGGGCAGTACTTC,CASSTHGQGQYF
TRBJ2-3,-,many,TRBV10-3,TGTGCCATCAGTGAGTCGGTATCAGGCCGCACAGATACGCAGTATTTT,CAISESVSGRTDTQYF
TRBJ1-1,TRBD1,-,TRBV5-4,TGTGCCAGCAGCGTGGGGGGACAGGTCGAGGCTTTCTTT,CASSVGGQVEAFF
TRBJ2-2,-,few,TRBV5-1,TGCGCCAGCAGCTTGTCGGTGCTGACCGGGGAGCTGTTTTTT,CASSLSVLTGELFF
TRBJ1-5,-,few,TRBV20-1,TGCAGTGCCGGGCATAGCAATCAGCCCCAGCATTTT,CSAGHSNQPQHF
TRBJ2-5,TRBD1,many,TRBV4-3,TGCGCCAGCAGCCCAGACAGGGGAGAGACCCAGTACTTC,CASSPDRGETQYF
TRBJ2-5,-,many,TRBV7-2,TGCGCCAGCAGCTTGGGACGGGAGACCCAGTACTTC,CASSLGRETQYF
TRBJ2-3,TRBD2,-,TRBV7-2,TGTGCCAGCAGCTTAATCCTAGCGGGGATCACAGATACGCAGTATTTT,CASSLILAGITDTQYF
TRBJ2-3,-,few,TRBV4-2,TGTGCCAGCAGCCAACTGACTAGCACAGATACGCAGTATTTT,CASSQLTSTDTQYF
TRBJ2-5,-,-,TRBV2,TGTGCCACCGCCAGGGGCTTGGGGATCCAGTACTTC,CATARGLGIQYF
TRBJ1-1,-,few,TRBV5-8,TGTGCCAGCAGCCGTGGAGGGGTCCTCACTGAAGCTTTCTTT,CASSRGGVLTEAFF